This TCR beta chain was captured in a study of read filtering for tumor transcriptome and immune sequencing. The library was built from about 400 ng RNA with molecular barcoded adaptors for alpha/delta and beta/gamma chains. TCRdb analysed the reads with MiXCR anew, one entry per CDR3 protein. The data show over 45,000 distinct CDR3 sequences, around 12% seen once. The receptor's source is a donor at least 40 years old with multiple myeloma. The material sequenced was a population of CD138-negative cells sorted from bone marrow.

CDR3 amino acids: CASSFGTANSPLHF. The CDR3 DNA sequence: TGTGCCAGCAGCTTTGGGACAGCAAATTCACCCCTCCACTTT. V and J are TRBV11-2 and TRBJ1-6, with 7 bases that match TRBD1. J lost 7 bases, V lost 3 bases, and 3 bases had no gene match. There are 14 residues in the CDR3. CDR1 and CDR2 from the germline V gene are SGHAT and FQNNGV.